This TCR beta chain was sequenced during a study of CD8 T cells in ankylosing spondylitis. Study findings and constraints: Made up of fewer than 10 highly homologous variants, a TCR beta motif appeared characteristic of ankylosing spondylitis blood. Researchers report that disease-linked clones proved CD8+ and relatively rare in peripheral blood. In the blood and synovial fluid of reactive arthritis, some motif variants had been previously reported.

Library preparation for TCR beta used quantitative 5'-RACE with molecular barcodes. TCRdb re-called the 5' RACE reads through MiXCR, storing one row per CDR3 protein. The sample consists of roughly 250,000 distinct CDR3 sequences, about 11% of them appearing once. In this sample, this clonotype turned up many times. Its specificity is unknown. The TCR was taken from a male donor with ankylosing spondylitis or in good health (not recorded which). Sequencing was done on a sample of blood, either unsorted or a sorted T cell fraction (not recorded which).

CDR3 nucleotide sequence: TGTGCCTGGAGTGGGATTCGCAGGGGCTACACCTTC. It is translated as CAWSGIRRGYTF. This chain joins TRBV30 and TRBJ1-2; D gene unclear. CDR3 length: 12 residues. Trimming removed 1 base from V and 8 bases from J, with 11 bases in between. Per the germline V gene, CDR1 is GTSNPN and CDR2 is SVGIG (reference sequence).